The 8 T cell receptor beta chains reported below all come from one sample, sequenced in a study of PD-1 blockade in classical Hodgkin lymphoma (dated by TCRdb to about 2020). The library was prepared using the immunoSEQ multiplex PCR assay. Not all clones reach the TCRdb copy of this immuneACCESS table, which keeps in-frame sequences only. Checked studies attribute under half of the gap to unresolved V genes and leave the rest unexplained. This sample comprises around 23,000 clones, approximately 89% of them detected only once. Of the sample, 10% to 15% is held by the ten largest clones. This specimen's time point label, per the study, means: cycle 4 day 1 (C4D1), after less than 7 weeks of nivolumab. Every trial patient had relapsed following autologous stem cell transplantation, and prior brentuximab vedotin exposure was what differed among cohorts A, B and C. Sequences were derived from peripheral blood mononuclear cells (PBMCs), sampled before the fourth cycle of nivolumab. Source of these receptors: a human donor with classical Hodgkin lymphoma.

The CDR3 DNA is TGTGCCAGCAGCCAAGCAGCAGGGAGGCTTGGCTACACCTTC. The encoded protein is CASSQAAGRLGYTF. V is TRBV14 and J is TRBJ1-2; possibly TRBD1 for D (5 bases). CDR3 length: 14 residues. Looked up from germline, CDR1 is SGHDN and CDR2 is FVKESK. The V and J ends lost 1 base and 7 bases respectively, with 13 bases between them.

The gene calls are TRBV6-9 and TRBJ2-1; 7 bases match TRBD2. CDR3 size: 14 residues. V shed 8 bases, J shed 5 bases, and the junction held 9 bases outside the gene matches. Germline V gives CDR1 MNHGY, CDR2 SVAAGI. CDR3 region: CASPSGGSNNEQFF. CDR3 DNA: TGTGCCAGCCCCTCGGGGGGTTCTAACAATGAGCAGTTCTTC.

The chain carries TRBV4-2 and TRBJ1-2, with 7 bases identical to TRBD1. Germline CDR1 LGHNA, CDR2 YNFKEQ. The CDR3 spans 15 residues. V gave up 3 bases and J gave up 7 bases; unmatched junction bases: 11. The CDR3 sequence is CASSQVEQGTSGYTF. The CDR3 nucleotides read TGTGCCAGCAGCCAGGTAGAACAGGGGACTAGTGGCTACACCTTC.

This clone was counted only a few times. The chain uses TRBV5-6 and TRBJ1-2; no clear D. Trimming removed 0 bases at V and 7 bases at J, with 4 bases between. The germline V gene has CDR1 SGHDT and CDR2 YYEEEE. CDR3 length: 11 residues. The CDR3 spells CASSLAGGYTF. CDR3 nucleotides: TGTGCCAGCAGCTTGGCGGGTGGCTACACCTTC.

The chain carries TRBV19 and TRBJ1-5, with no clear D. Germline V gene lookup returns CDR1 LNHDA and CDR2 SQIVND (reference sequence). The CDR3 length is 14 residues. Trimming left V 10 bases short and J 0 bases short, with 13 bases between. The DNA of the CDR3 is TGTGCCACCCGAGGAGGGTATAGCAATCAGCCCCAGCATTTT. Translating gives CATRGGYSNQPQHF.

For this clone: The CDR3 end shows no conserved phenylalanine or tryptophan, and so a read error is likely. The limits of the CDR3 on the DNA are not certain, so only TCRdb's listed CDR3 is given. The chain recombines TRBV20-1 with TRBJ1-6. The CDR3 totals 11 residues, both ends included. CDR1 is DFQATT, CDR2 SNEGSKA, per germline (reference sequence). The CDR3 loop reads CSARDGDRFII.

In its sample, this clone was seen a few times. The chain combines TRBV7-8 with TRBJ1-2; 9 bases align to TRBD1. This CDR3 region has 15 residues. Germline V gene sequence: CDR1 SGHVS, CDR2 FQNEAQ. Losses at the gene ends were 5 bases for V and 4 bases for J; bases not matched to a gene: 8. CDR3 in amino acids: CASSDPGQGLYGYTF. The CDR3, as DNA: TGTGCCAGCAGCGACCCGGGACAGGGACTCTATGGCTACACCTTC.

This chain uses TRBV11-2 with TRBJ1-5; maybe TRBD1 (5 bases). Germline lookup yields CDR1 SGHAT and CDR2 FQNNGV. This CDR3 is built from 15 residues. The V end lost 3 bases, the J end lost 3 bases, and 12 bases lay between the germline ends. The CDR3 DNA follows: TGTGCCAGCAGCTTGGGACGCGGGATCAATCAGCCCCAGCATTTT. It translates to CASSLGRGINQPQHF.